This T cell receptor beta chain was retrieved from a study of shared clonotypes between healthy human individuals. Naive CD8 cells, CD45RO-negative and positively selected for CCR7, excluded terminally differentiated effector memory CD45RA+ cells. TCRdb's copy holds only in-frame clones and misses some; the assay was immunoSEQ multiplex PCR. Of about 1.9 million clones listed, 90% to 95% are singletons. V lost 0 bases and J lost 8, with 13 bases in between. CDR3 length equals 15 residues. The germline V gene has CDR1 SGHAT and CDR2 FQNNGV. J is TRBJ1-4 and V is TRBV11-2; D gene ambiguous. This TCR was sampled from a man aged 18 to 29 in good health. Some clones in this sample may be carry-over from other donors' samples. The sample comprised naive CD8+ T cells from PBMCs. This CDR3 is CASSLERRVNEKLFF. The DNA of the CDR3 is TGTGCCAGCAGCTTAGAGCGAAGGGTGAACGAAAAACTGTTTTTT.